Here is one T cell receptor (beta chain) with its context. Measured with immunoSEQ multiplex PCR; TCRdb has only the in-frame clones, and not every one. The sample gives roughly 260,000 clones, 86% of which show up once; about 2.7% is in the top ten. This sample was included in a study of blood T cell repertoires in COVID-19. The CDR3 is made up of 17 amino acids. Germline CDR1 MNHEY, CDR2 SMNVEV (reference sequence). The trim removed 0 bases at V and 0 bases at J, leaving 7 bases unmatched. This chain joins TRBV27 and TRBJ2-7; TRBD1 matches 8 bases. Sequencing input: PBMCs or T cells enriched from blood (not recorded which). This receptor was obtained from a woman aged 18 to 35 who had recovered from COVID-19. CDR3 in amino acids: CASSLSRGQGFSYEQYF. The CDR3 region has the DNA TGTGCCAGCAGTTTATCGAGAGGACAGGGCTTCTCCTACGAGCAGTACTTC.